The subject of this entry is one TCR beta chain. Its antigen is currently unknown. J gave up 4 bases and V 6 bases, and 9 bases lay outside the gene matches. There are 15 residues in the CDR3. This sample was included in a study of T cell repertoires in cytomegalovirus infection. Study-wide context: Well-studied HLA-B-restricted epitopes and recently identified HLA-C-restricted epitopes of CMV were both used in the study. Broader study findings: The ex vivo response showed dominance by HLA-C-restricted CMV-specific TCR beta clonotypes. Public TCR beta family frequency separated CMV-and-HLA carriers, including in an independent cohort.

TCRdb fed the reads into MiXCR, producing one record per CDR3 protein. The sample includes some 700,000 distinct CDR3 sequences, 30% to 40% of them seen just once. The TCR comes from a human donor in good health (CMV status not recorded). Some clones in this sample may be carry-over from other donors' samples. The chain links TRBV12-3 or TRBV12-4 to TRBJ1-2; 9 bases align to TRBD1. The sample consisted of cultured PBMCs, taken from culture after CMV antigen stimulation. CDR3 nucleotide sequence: TGTGCCAGCAGGAGGGGGACAGGGAATCTCTATGGCTACACCTTC. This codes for CASRRGTGNLYGYTF.